A selection of T cell receptor beta chains follows, all from one sample in a study of technical replicates of blood from a few donors. Only in-frame clones appear in the TCRdb table, and some are missing; sequencing was by immunoSEQ multiplex PCR. The sample holds some 96,000 clones, nearly 97% seen once. Sample: T cells isolated from PBMCs. The receptors were gathered from a human donor in good health. Each CDR3 is given with its conserved first and last residue. Each record gives: clone size, J gene, D gene, V gene, CDR3 DNA, CDR3 protein. D genes are given only for firm matches. Rows give clone size only sometimes, using once, few, many, or a class for an expanded clone.

abundance: .; j_gene: TRBJ1-1; d_gene: .; v_gene: TRBV18; CDR3nt: TGTGCCAGCTCACCGGCAGGCCCGAACACTGAAGCTTTCTTT; CDR3aa: CASSPAGPNTEAFF
abundance: .; j_gene: TRBJ1-1; d_gene: TRBD1; v_gene: TRBV5-1; CDR3nt: TGCGCCAGCCGACAGGGGTTGAACACTGAAGCTTTCTTT; CDR3aa: CASRQGLNTEAFF
abundance: .; j_gene: TRBJ2-2; d_gene: TRBD1; v_gene: TRBV10-2; CDR3nt: TGCGCCAGCAGTGGACGGGGACAGGGGATTACCGGGGAGCTGTTTTTT; CDR3aa: CASSGRGQGITGELFF
abundance: .; j_gene: TRBJ2-7; d_gene: TRBD1; v_gene: TRBV5-1; CDR3nt: TGCGCCAGCAGCCCGTTATACAGGGGTGTCGACGAGCAGTACTTC; CDR3aa: CASSPLYRGVDEQYF
abundance: .; j_gene: TRBJ2-7; d_gene: .; v_gene: TRBV28; CDR3nt: TGTGCCAGCAGGTTGACCCACGCTAGGGAGATGAGCTCCTACGAGCAGTACTTC; CDR3aa: CASRLTHAREMSSYEQYF
abundance: .; j_gene: TRBJ2-7; d_gene: .; v_gene: TRBV6-1; CDR3nt: TGTGCCAGCAGTGAAGGTCGACAGGTATACGGGACCTACGAGCAGTACTTC; CDR3aa: CASSEGRQVYGTYEQYF
abundance: .; j_gene: TRBJ2-1; d_gene: TRBD2; v_gene: TRBV28; CDR3nt: TGTGCCAGCAGGGGGGAGGGTGATCACAATGAGCAGTTCTTC; CDR3aa: CASRGEGDHNEQFF
abundance: .; j_gene: TRBJ2-1; d_gene: TRBD2; v_gene: TRBV19; CDR3nt: TGTGCCAGTAGTATTGTGGCGGGAGCAGGTGAGCAGTTCTTC; CDR3aa: CASSIVAGAGEQFF
abundance: .; j_gene: TRBJ1-2; d_gene: .; v_gene: TRBV2; CDR3nt: TGTGCCAGCGCATTACAGGGAACTAACTATGGCTACACCTTC; CDR3aa: CASALQGTNYGYTF
abundance: .; j_gene: TRBJ2-2; d_gene: TRBD2; v_gene: TRBV28; CDR3nt: TGTGCCAGCAGCGCCGGGACTAGCACCGGGGAGCTGTTTTTT; CDR3aa: CASSAGTSTGELFF
abundance: .; j_gene: TRBJ1-4; d_gene: TRBD1; v_gene: TRBV7-2; CDR3nt: TGTGCCAGCAGCTTAGTCCGATCAGGGGGTCTCGGAAAACTGTTTTTT; CDR3aa: CASSLVRSGGLGKLFF
abundance: .; j_gene: TRBJ1-2; d_gene: .; v_gene: TRBV5-1; CDR3nt: TGCGCCAGCAGCTTGGGGGGAGTGACTAACTATGGCTACACCTTC; CDR3aa: CASSLGGVTNYGYTF
abundance: .; j_gene: TRBJ2-1; d_gene: TRBD1; v_gene: TRBV9; CDR3nt: TGTGCCAGCAGCTCTGTCAGGGGGCGCCTAGGGGAGCAGTTCTTC; CDR3aa: CASSSVRGRLGEQFF
abundance: .; j_gene: TRBJ2-2; d_gene: .; v_gene: TRBV27; CDR3nt: TGTGCCAGCAGGAGGGTTACCGGGGAGCTGTTTTTT; CDR3aa: CASRRVTGELFF
abundance: once; j_gene: TRBJ2-4; d_gene: TRBD2; v_gene: TRBV2; CDR3nt: TGTGCCAGCGACCGGACTAGCGGGGGGGGAGTTAACATTCAGTACTTC; CDR3aa: CASDRTSGGGVNIQYF
abundance: .; j_gene: TRBJ2-1; d_gene: .; v_gene: TRBV5-4; CDR3nt: TGTGCCAGCAGCTTGGGGGGCCAGAAACCATACAATGAGCAGTTCTTC; CDR3aa: CASSLGGQKPYNEQFF
abundance: .; j_gene: TRBJ2-7; d_gene: .; v_gene: TRBV29-1; CDR3nt: TGCAGCGTTCTCTTTTCCTACGAGCAGTACTTC; CDR3aa: CSVLFSYEQYF
abundance: .; j_gene: TRBJ2-7; d_gene: .; v_gene: TRBV5-1; CDR3nt: TGCGCCAGCTCAATTGTGGGGGGAAGCTCCTACGAGCAGTACTTC; CDR3aa: CASSIVGGSSYEQYF
abundance: .; j_gene: TRBJ2-1; d_gene: TRBD2; v_gene: TRBV4-1; CDR3nt: TGCGCCAGCAGCCCCAAACCGACTAGCGGGAGCTATAAGAGGAATGAGCAGTTCTTC; CDR3aa: CASSPKPTSGSYKRNEQFF
abundance: once; j_gene: TRBJ2-5; d_gene: .; v_gene: TRBV5-1; CDR3nt: TGCGCCAGCAGCTCCGGGTCCCAAGAGACCCAGTACTTC; CDR3aa: CASSSGSQETQYF
abundance: .; j_gene: TRBJ2-1; d_gene: .; v_gene: TRBV27; CDR3nt: TGTGCCAGCAGTTTAGGGGGGAGCAGATACAATGAGCAGTTCTTC; CDR3aa: CASSLGGSRYNEQFF
abundance: .; j_gene: TRBJ2-1; d_gene: TRBD2; v_gene: TRBV15; CDR3nt: TGTGCCACCAGCAGGCTCCCAACTAGCGGGGCCAATGAGCAGTTCTTC; CDR3aa: CATSRLPTSGANEQFF
abundance: .; j_gene: TRBJ1-6; d_gene: .; v_gene: TRBV6-5; CDR3nt: TGTGCCAGCAGTCGCCAAGAGGGTTCACCCCTCCACTTT; CDR3aa: CASSRQEGSPLHF
abundance: few; j_gene: TRBJ1-1; d_gene: TRBD1; v_gene: TRBV16; CDR3nt: TGTGCCAGCAGCCAAGGGACAGGGATGAACACTGAAGCTTTCTTT; CDR3aa: CASSQGTGMNTEAFF
abundance: once; j_gene: TRBJ2-7; d_gene: TRBD1; v_gene: TRBV9; CDR3nt: TGTGCCAGCAGCGTAGACAGGGGGCGCTTGGAGCAGTACTTC; CDR3aa: CASSVDRGRLEQYF
abundance: .; j_gene: TRBJ1-4; d_gene: .; v_gene: TRBV5-1; CDR3nt: TGCGCCAGCAGCACAACAGGGTCGGCAACTAATGAAAAACTGTTTTTT; CDR3aa: CASSTTGSATNEKLFF
abundance: .; j_gene: TRBJ1-1; d_gene: TRBD1; v_gene: TRBV28; CDR3nt: TGTGCCAGCAGTTTAGCATCGGGACAGCATGAGGCTTTCTTT; CDR3aa: CASSLASGQHEAFF
abundance: .; j_gene: TRBJ2-7; d_gene: TRBD1; v_gene: TRBV7-9; CDR3nt: TGTGCCAGCAGCCCACCGGACAGGGATTACGAGCAGTACTTC; CDR3aa: CASSPPDRDYEQYF
abundance: .; j_gene: TRBJ1-1; d_gene: TRBD1; v_gene: TRBV11-3; CDR3nt: TGTGCCAGCAGCTTACAGGGGGCTGACACTGAAGCTTTCTTT; CDR3aa: CASSLQGADTEAFF
abundance: .; j_gene: TRBJ1-2; d_gene: TRBD1; v_gene: TRBV19; CDR3nt: TGTGCCAGTAGCCTAAGACGGCTACTGGGACAGGAGGGCTATGGCTACACCTTC; CDR3aa: CASSLRRLLGQEGYGYTF
abundance: .; j_gene: TRBJ1-1; d_gene: .; v_gene: TRBV9; CDR3nt: TGTGCCAGCAGCGTAGGGACAGCCACGAACACTGAAGCTTTCTTT; CDR3aa: CASSVGTATNTEAFF
abundance: .; j_gene: TRBJ1-2; d_gene: TRBD1; v_gene: TRBV5-1; CDR3nt: TGCGCCAGCAGCCGCGAGACAGGGAGCTATGGCTACACCTTC; CDR3aa: CASSRETGSYGYTF
abundance: .; j_gene: TRBJ2-1; d_gene: TRBD2; v_gene: TRBV6-4; CDR3nt: TGTGCCAGCAGTGACTCGAGCGGGGGGGCCAATGAGCAGTTCTTC; CDR3aa: CASSDSSGGANEQFF
abundance: .; j_gene: TRBJ1-2; d_gene: .; v_gene: TRBV19; CDR3nt: TGTGCCACCCTCCCCCGACAGTGGAACTATGGCTACACCTTC; CDR3aa: CATLPRQWNYGYTF
abundance: .; j_gene: TRBJ1-2; d_gene: TRBD1; v_gene: TRBV28; CDR3nt: TGTGCCAGCAGTTTCGACAGGGGGTACAATGGCTACACCTTC; CDR3aa: CASSFDRGYNGYTF
abundance: .; j_gene: TRBJ2-3; d_gene: TRBD2; v_gene: TRBV6-4; CDR3nt: TGTGCCAGCAGTTCCTCGGGATTGGCGGGGGGGCGAGATACGCAGTATTTT; CDR3aa: CASSSSGLAGGRDTQYF
abundance: .; j_gene: TRBJ2-7; d_gene: TRBD2; v_gene: TRBV19; CDR3nt: TGTGCCAGTAGTATTGCGACTAGCGGGGACCACGAGCAGTACTTC; CDR3aa: CASSIATSGDHEQYF
abundance: .; j_gene: TRBJ2-1; d_gene: .; v_gene: TRBV13; CDR3nt: TGTGCCAGCAGCCCTCGGTTTGTGGTGAGGCGAGGCAATGAGCAGTTCTTC; CDR3aa: CASSPRFVVRRGNEQFF
abundance: .; j_gene: TRBJ1-3; d_gene: TRBD1; v_gene: TRBV28; CDR3nt: TGTGCCAGCAGCCCAGGGGACAGGGCTGGAAACACCATATATTTT; CDR3aa: CASSPGDRAGNTIYF
abundance: .; j_gene: TRBJ1-2; d_gene: .; v_gene: TRBV28; CDR3nt: TGTGCCGTCGTGGGGGGGAGAGATTATGGCTACACCTTC; CDR3aa: CAVVGGRDYGYTF
abundance: .; j_gene: TRBJ2-7; d_gene: TRBD2; v_gene: TRBV7-8; CDR3nt: TGTGCCAGCAGCTTAGGTGGATTCCTGAAACTACTAGCGGGTGAGGACCCGCAGTACTTC; CDR3aa: CASSLGGFLKLLAGEDPQYF
abundance: .; j_gene: TRBJ1-6; d_gene: .; v_gene: TRBV27; CDR3nt: TGTGCCAGCAGTTTTCAGGGGTGGGATTCACCCCTCCACTTT; CDR3aa: CASSFQGWDSPLHF
abundance: .; j_gene: TRBJ2-7; d_gene: .; v_gene: TRBV28; CDR3nt: TGTGCCAGCAGTCCTAGGTACGAGCAGTACTTC; CDR3aa: CASSPRYEQYF
abundance: .; j_gene: TRBJ2-2; d_gene: TRBD2; v_gene: TRBV18; CDR3nt: TGTGCCAGCTCACCCGTGGGAGCGGGAGGACCCTTTACGAACACCGGGGAGCTGTTTTTT; CDR3aa: CASSPVGAGGPFTNTGELFF
abundance: once; j_gene: TRBJ2-5; d_gene: .; v_gene: TRBV11-3; CDR3nt: TGTGCCAGCAGCTTAGTGGAGCGGGCGATACAAGAGACCCAGTACTTC; CDR3aa: CASSLVERAIQETQYF
abundance: .; j_gene: TRBJ2-1; d_gene: TRBD2; v_gene: TRBV6-5; CDR3nt: TGTGCCAGCAGTTACTCGGCGGGAGGGCCAGGTTATGAGCAGTTCTTC; CDR3aa: CASSYSAGGPGYEQFF
abundance: .; j_gene: TRBJ2-1; d_gene: TRBD2; v_gene: TRBV19; CDR3nt: TGTGCCAGTAGTCTGCCTAGCGGGAGCTACAATGAGCAGTTCTTC; CDR3aa: CASSLPSGSYNEQFF
abundance: .; j_gene: TRBJ2-3; d_gene: .; v_gene: TRBV9; CDR3nt: TGTGCCAGCAGCCCGAGAGGGTTTCCCACAGATACGCAGTATTTT; CDR3aa: CASSPRGFPTDTQYF
abundance: .; j_gene: TRBJ1-2; d_gene: .; v_gene: TRBV19; CDR3nt: TGTGCCAGTAGTCCGGGGGTACTCTCCTACGGCTACACCTTC; CDR3aa: CASSPGVLSYGYTF
abundance: .; j_gene: TRBJ2-5; d_gene: .; v_gene: TRBV7-6; CDR3nt: TGTGCCAGCAGCTTATTCCCGCGGGAAGAGACCCAGTACTTC; CDR3aa: CASSLFPREETQYF
abundance: .; j_gene: TRBJ2-1; d_gene: TRBD1; v_gene: TRBV6-5; CDR3nt: TGTGCCAGCAGTAGACAGGGGTTGAACAATGAGCAGTTCTTC; CDR3aa: CASSRQGLNNEQFF